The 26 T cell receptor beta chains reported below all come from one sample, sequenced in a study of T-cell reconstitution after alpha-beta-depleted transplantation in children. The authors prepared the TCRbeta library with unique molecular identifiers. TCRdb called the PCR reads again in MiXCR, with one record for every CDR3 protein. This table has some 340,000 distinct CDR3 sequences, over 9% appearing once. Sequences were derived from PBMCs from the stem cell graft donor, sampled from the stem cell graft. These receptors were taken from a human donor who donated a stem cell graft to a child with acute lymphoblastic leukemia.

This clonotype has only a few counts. DNA of the CDR3: TGTGCCAGCAGCTTAGACCAGGGGGCTCGCACAGATACGCAGTATTTT. Translating it yields CASSLDQGARTDTQYF. V and J are TRBV7-9 and TRBJ2-3, with 8 bases that match TRBD1. The CDR3 runs 16 residues. Germline V gene sequence: CDR1 SEHNR, CDR2 FQNEAQ (reference sequence). V shed 1 base and J 1 base; nucleotides not matched to a gene: 4.

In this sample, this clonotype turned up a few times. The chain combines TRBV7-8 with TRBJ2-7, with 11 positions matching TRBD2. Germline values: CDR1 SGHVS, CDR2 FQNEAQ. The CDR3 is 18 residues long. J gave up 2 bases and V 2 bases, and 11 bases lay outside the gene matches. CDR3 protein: CASSLRASGRSLTYEQYF. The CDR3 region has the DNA TGTGCCAGCAGCTTAAGGGCTAGCGGGAGGTCGTTAACCTACGAGCAGTACTTC. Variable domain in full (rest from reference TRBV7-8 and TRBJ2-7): GAGVSQSPRYKVAKRGQDVALRCDPISGHVSLFWYQQALGQGPEFLTYFQNEAQLDKSGLPSDRFFAERPEGSVSTLKIQRTQQEDSAVYLCASSLRASGRSLTYEQYFGPGTRLTVT.

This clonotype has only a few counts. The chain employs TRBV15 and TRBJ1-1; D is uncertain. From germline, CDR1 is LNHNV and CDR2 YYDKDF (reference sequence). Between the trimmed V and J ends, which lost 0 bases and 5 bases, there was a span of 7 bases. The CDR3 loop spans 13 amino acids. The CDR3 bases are TGTGCCACCAGCAGAGATCTCGGGACTGAAGCTTTCTTT. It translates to CATSRDLGTEAFF. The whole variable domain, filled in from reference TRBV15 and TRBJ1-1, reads DAMVIQNPRYQVTQFGKPVTLSCSQTLNHNVMYWYQQKSSQAPKLLFHYYDKDFNNEADTPDNFQSRRPNTSFCFLDIRSPGLGDTAMYLCATSRDLGTEAFFGQGTRLTVV.

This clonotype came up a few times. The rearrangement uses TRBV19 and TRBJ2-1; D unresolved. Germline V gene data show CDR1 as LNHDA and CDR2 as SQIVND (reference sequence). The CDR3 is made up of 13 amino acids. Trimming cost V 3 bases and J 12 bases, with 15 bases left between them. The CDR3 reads CASSIDHRVGQFF. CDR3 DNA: TGTGCCAGTAGTATTGACCACCGCGTAGGGCAGTTCTTC.

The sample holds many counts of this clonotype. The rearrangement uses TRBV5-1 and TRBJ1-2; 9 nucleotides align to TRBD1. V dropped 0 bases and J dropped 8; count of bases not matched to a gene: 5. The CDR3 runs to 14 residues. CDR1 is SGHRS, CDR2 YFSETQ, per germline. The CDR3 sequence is CASSLGTGAYGYTF. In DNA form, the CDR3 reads TGCGCCAGCAGCTTGGGGACAGGGGCTTACGGCTACACCTTC.

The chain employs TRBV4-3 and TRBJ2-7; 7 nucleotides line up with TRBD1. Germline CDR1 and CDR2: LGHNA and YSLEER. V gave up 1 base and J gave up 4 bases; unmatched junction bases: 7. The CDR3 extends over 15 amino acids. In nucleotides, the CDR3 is TGCGCCAGCAGCCAAGTGGCAGGGGGAGCATACGAGCAGTACTTC. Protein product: CASSQVAGGAYEQYF.

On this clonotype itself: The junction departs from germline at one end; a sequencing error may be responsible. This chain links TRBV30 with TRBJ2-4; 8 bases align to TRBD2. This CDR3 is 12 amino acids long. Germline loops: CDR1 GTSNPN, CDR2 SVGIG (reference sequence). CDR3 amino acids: CAAGVGPMIRYF. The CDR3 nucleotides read TGTGCAGCGGGAGTAGGACCCATGATTCGGTACTTC.

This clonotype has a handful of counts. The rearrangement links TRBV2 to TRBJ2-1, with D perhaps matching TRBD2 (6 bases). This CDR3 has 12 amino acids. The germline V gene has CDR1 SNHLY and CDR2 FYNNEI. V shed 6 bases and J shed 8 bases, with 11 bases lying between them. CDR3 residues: CASRGTEDEQFF. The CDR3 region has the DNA TGTGCCAGCAGGGGGACTGAGGATGAGCAGTTCTTC.

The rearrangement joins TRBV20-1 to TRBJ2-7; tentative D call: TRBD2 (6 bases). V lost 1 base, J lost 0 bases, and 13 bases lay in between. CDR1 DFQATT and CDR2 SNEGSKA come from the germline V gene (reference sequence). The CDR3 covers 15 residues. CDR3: CSARGGEWDSYEQYF. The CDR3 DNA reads TGCAGTGCTAGAGGGGGGGAATGGGACTCCTACGAGCAGTACTTC.

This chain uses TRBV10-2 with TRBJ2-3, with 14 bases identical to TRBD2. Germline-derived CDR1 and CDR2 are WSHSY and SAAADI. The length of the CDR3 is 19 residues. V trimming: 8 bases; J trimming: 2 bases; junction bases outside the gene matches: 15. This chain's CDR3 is CASGHPGLAGETTTDTQYF. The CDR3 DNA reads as TGCGCCAGCGGCCATCCGGGACTAGCGGGAGAAACCACCACAGATACGCAGTATTTT.

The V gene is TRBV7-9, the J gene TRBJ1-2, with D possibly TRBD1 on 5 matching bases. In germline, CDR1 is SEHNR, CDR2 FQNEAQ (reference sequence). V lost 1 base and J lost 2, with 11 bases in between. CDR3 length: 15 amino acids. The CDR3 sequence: CASSLGAGMNYGYTF. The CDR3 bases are TGTGCCAGCAGCTTAGGGGCAGGGATGAACTATGGCTACACCTTC. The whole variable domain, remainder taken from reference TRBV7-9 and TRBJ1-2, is DTGVSQNPRHKITKRGQNVTFRCDPISEHNRLYWYRQTLGQGPEFLTYFQNEAQLEKSRLLSDRFSAERPKGSFSTLEIQRTEQGDSAMYLCASSLGAGMNYGYTFGSGTRLTVV.

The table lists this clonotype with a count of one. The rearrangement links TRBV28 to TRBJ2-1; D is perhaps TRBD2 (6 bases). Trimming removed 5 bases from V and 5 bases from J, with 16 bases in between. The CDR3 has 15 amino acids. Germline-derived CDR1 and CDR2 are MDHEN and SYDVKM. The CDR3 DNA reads TGTGCCAGCAGTGGGGGGAGTCCGGGCCACAATGAGCAGTTCTTC. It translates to CASSGGSPGHNEQFF.

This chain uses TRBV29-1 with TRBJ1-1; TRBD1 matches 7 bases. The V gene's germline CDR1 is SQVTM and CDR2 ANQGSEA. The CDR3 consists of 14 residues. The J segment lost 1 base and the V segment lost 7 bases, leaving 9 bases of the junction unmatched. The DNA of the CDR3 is TGCAGCGCCCTACAGGGGAATAGGAACACTGAAGCTTTCTTT. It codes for CSALQGNRNTEAFF.

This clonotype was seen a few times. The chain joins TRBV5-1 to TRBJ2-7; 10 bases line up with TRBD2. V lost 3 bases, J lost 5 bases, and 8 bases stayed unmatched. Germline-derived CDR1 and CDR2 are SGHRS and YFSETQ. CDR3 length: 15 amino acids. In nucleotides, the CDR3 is TGCGCCAGCAGCTCCGGGACTAGCGTCACGGACGAGCAGTACTTC. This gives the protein CASSSGTSVTDEQYF.

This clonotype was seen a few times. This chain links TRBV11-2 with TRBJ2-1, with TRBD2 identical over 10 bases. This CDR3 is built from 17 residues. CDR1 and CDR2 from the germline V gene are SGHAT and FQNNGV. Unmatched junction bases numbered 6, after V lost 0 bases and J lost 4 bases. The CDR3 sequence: CASSLDLASGSYNEQFF. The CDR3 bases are TGTGCCAGCAGCTTAGATCTGGCTAGCGGGAGTTACAATGAGCAGTTCTTC.

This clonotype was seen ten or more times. The CDR3 DNA is TGTGCCATCAGTGAGTCGGCAGGGACCGGGGAGCTGTTTTTT. It yields the protein CAISESAGTGELFF. The V and J genes are TRBV10-3 and TRBJ2-2; possible D gene TRBD1, 5 bases. Trimming shortened V by 0 bases and J by 5 bases, and 7 bases separated the two germline ends. The CDR3 length is 14 residues. Germline assignment: CDR1 ENHRY and CDR2 SYGVKD.

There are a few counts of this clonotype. CDR3: CASSREGGVRPPDTQYF. CDR3 sequence (DNA): TGTGCCAGCAGCCGAGAAGGCGGGGTCAGGCCCCCAGATACGCAGTATTTT. The chain employs TRBV4-2 and TRBJ2-3; possibly TRBD2 for D (6 bases). Trimming shortened V by 4 bases and J by 4 bases, and 21 bases separated the two germline ends. Looked up from germline, CDR1 is LGHNA and CDR2 is YNFKEQ. CDR3 length: 17 amino acids.

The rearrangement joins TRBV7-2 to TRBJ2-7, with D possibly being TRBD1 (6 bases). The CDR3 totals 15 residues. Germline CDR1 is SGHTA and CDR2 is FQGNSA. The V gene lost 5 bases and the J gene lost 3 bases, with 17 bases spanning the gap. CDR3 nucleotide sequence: TGTGCCAGCAGCCACCACTGGACAGACGACTACGAGCAGTACTTC. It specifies CASSHHWTDDYEQYF. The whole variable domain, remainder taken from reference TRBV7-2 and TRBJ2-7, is GAGVSQSPSNKVTEKGKDVELRCDPISGHTALYWYRQSLGQGLEFLIYFQGNSAPDKSGLPSDRFSAERTGGSVSTLTIQRTQQEDSAVYLCASSHHWTDDYEQYFGPGTRLTVT.

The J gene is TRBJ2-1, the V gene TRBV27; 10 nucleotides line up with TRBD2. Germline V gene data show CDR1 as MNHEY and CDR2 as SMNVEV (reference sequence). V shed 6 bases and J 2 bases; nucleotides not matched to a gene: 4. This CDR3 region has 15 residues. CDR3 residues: CASRETSGTYNEQFF. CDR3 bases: TGTGCCAGCAGGGAAACTAGCGGGACCTACAATGAGCAGTTCTTC.

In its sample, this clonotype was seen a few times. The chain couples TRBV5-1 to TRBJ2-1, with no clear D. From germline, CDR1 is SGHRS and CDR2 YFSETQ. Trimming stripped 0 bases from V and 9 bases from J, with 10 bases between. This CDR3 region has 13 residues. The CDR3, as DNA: TGCGCCAGCAGCTTGGTCATGTTAGCTGAGCAGTTCTTC. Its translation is CASSLVMLAEQFF.

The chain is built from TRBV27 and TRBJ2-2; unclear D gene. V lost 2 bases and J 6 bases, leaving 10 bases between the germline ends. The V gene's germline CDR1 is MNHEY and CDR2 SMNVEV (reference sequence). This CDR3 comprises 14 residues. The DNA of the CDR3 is TGTGCCAGCAGTTTAGGTTTCTGGCCCGGGGAGCTGTTTTTT. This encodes CASSLGFWPGELFF.

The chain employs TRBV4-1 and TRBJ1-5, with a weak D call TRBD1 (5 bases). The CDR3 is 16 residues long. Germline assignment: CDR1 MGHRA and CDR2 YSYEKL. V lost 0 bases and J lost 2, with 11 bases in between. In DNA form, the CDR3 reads TGCGCCAGCAGCCAAGATGGGGGATTCGGCAATCAGCCCCAGCATTTT. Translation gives CASSQDGGFGNQPQHF.

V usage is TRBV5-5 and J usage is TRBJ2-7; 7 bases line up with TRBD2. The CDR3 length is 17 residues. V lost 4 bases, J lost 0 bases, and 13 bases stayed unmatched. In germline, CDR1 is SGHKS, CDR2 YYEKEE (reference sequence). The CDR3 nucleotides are TGTGCCAGCAGCCAGAAGGAGAAGGGAGGGAGCTCCTACGAGCAGTACTTC. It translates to CASSQKEKGGSSYEQYF.

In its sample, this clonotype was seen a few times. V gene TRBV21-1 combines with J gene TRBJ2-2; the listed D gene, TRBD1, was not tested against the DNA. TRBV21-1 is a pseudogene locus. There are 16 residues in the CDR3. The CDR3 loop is CASSGPPGQGPGELFF. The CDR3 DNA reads TGTGCCAGCAGCGGCCCACCGGGACAGGGTCCCGGGGAGCTGTTTTTT.

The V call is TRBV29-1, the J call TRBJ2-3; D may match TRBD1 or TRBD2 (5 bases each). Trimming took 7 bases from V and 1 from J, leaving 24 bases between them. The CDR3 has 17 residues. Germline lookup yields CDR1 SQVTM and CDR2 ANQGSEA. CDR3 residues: CSASVGDAPMGTDTQYF. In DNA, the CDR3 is TGCAGCGCCTCGGTGGGGGATGCCCCGATGGGCACAGATACGCAGTATTTT.

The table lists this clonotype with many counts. CDR3 nucleotide sequence: TGTGCCAGCAAGCTGGAGGTGGCTTTCTTT. It yields the protein CASKLEVAFF. The J gene is TRBJ1-1, the V gene TRBV2; D unclear. The CDR3 is made up of 10 amino acids. CDR1 and CDR2 (germline): SNHLY, FYNNEI. V lost 7 bases and J 11 bases, leaving 11 bases between the germline ends.